The source of this T cell receptor beta chain is a study of CD8+CD57+ T cells in acquired aplastic anemia. As for the study in general: The DNA of sorted CD4+ and CD8+ cells averaged 3.2 ug.

Details on this clonotype: Its antigen is unidentified.

Genomic DNA constituted the template upon which TCR beta VDJ and CDR3 profiling was performed. TCRdb re-called the reads through MiXCR, storing one row per CDR3 protein. The sample has under 350,000 distinct CDR3 sequences, roughly 50% seen once. Overall study results and limits: Significant differences in CD8+ Simpson's diversity were not observed between patients and controls. Around 30 sequences, all CD8+ CDR3, were shared between patients and controls.

Sequenced sample: sorted CD4+, CD8+, or CD8+CD57+ T cells (not recorded which) from PBMCs. This sequence originates from a human donor with severe aplastic anemia or a healthy control (not recorded which).

This chain's CDR3 is CSVSLRGLRDGYTF. As DNA, the CDR3 is TGCAGTGTCAGTCTCAGGGGGCTTCGGGATGGCTACACCTTC. The chain couples TRBV20-1 to TRBJ1-2, with 8 bases lining up with TRBD1. This CDR3 contains 14 residues. V lost 7 bases to trimming and J lost 6 bases; unmatched junction nucleotides: 13. Germline V lookup: CDR1 DFQATT, CDR2 SNEGSKA (reference sequence).